This T cell receptor beta chain was profiled in a study of blood T cells in healthy people across ages. With a J-beta primer mix and a sample-barcoded 5' primer, a second PCR ran roughly 6 to 11 cycles. TCRdb recomputed calls from the 5' RACE reads with MiXCR, one row per CDR3 protein. The data show roughly 680,000 distinct CDR3 sequences, with over 40% seen just once and 13% held by the top ten. Ten milliliters of peripheral blood were drawn from each donor into EDTA-treated tubes. Study-wide results and limits: Long-lived donors exceeded aged donors in naive CD4+ cells and diversity.

Comment on this clonotype: Antigen specificity is unknown.

The sequence came from a woman aged 80 or older in good health. Sequences were obtained from blood.

This CDR3 reads CASSLRNRGSSGANVLTF. The CDR3 DNA follows: TGTGCCAGCAGTTTGAGGAACAGGGGGTCCTCTGGGGCCAACGTCCTGACTTTC. J is TRBJ2-6 and V is TRBV28, with 8 positions matching TRBD1. Losses at the gene ends were 3 bases for V and 0 bases for J; bases not matched to a gene: 7. Germline V gene data show CDR1 as MDHEN and CDR2 as SYDVKM. The CDR3 extends over 18 amino acids.